This note documents a single T cell receptor (beta chain) sequence. Its target is not known. The CDR3 loop spans 13 amino acids. J gave up 8 bases and V 10 bases, and 8 bases lay outside the gene matches. The germline V gene has CDR1 PRHDT and CDR2 FYEKMQ (reference sequence). This sample stems from a study of CD8 T cells in Susac syndrome. Turning to the study itself: Blood was drawn from Susac syndrome patients while they were therapy-naive, on corticosteroids, or on intravenous immunoglobulin alone. Study outcomes and limitations: The authors found under 20 Susac-specific public clones in total CD8+ repertoires and five or six in CD8+ TEMRA repertoires.

With random hexamers, reverse transcription was performed on about 0.5 to 1 ug of RNA. Via MiXCR, TCRdb re-called the immunoSEQ multiplex PCR reads, giving one row per CDR3 protein. The data contain some 130,000 distinct CDR3 sequences, around 95% of them singletons. The TCR sequence derives from a human donor with Susac syndrome. Sequenced: CD8+ T cells from PBMCs. The chain couples TRBV13 to TRBJ2-1, with TRBD2 matching over 10 bases. The CDR3 sequence is CATLTSGIDEQFF. CDR3 DNA sequence: TGTGCCACTCTCACTAGCGGGATAGATGAGCAGTTCTTC.